This TCR beta chain was recorded in a study of blood T cell repertoires in COVID-19. Across the whole study: Samples representing acute and convalescent COVID-19 were sourced from the United States, Italy and Spain. PBMCs, B-cell-depleted T cells, or T cells provided the cDNA or gDNA that made up the material.

Original methodology: Amplified reference gene primers provided the basis for estimating nucleated cell counts. Here immunoSEQ multiplex PCR was the method, and the copy in TCRdb shows in-frame clones only, minus some. Clone size and the V and J calls come from that table; the DNA yielded D and trimming. This sample has over 40,000 clones; about 79% occur once, and the top ten carry around 8%. V lost 1 base, J lost 8 bases, and 12 bases lay in between. In germline, CDR1 is LNHDA, CDR2 SQIVND (reference sequence). This CDR3 comprises 14 residues. This chain uses TRBV19 with TRBJ2-1; unclear D gene. The sample taken for sequencing was peripheral blood. The sequence was obtained from a human donor in a cohort sampled during active COVID-19. Written as DNA, the CDR3 is TGTGCCAGTAGTATAGGGTCGGGTATCGATGAGCAGTTCTTC. It translates to CASSIGSGIDEQFF.